The entry that follows covers one T cell receptor (beta chain) sequence. The germline V gene encodes CDR1 LNHNV and CDR2 YYDKDF (reference sequence). Trimming left V 3 bases short and J 6 bases short, with 12 bases between. The CDR3 consists of 15 residues. The sample comes from a study of shared clonotypes between healthy human individuals. Sequencing was performed with immunoSEQ multiplex PCR; in TCRdb, only in-frame clones are kept and a portion is missing. The repertoire holds 950,000 to 1,300,000 clones, with more than 60% as singletons. The sequencing input was memory CD4+ T cells sorted from blood. Subset given: CD45RA-negative fraction. The chain is built from TRBV15 and TRBJ1-6; a possible D gene is TRBD1 (5 bases). This clonotype was obtained from a man between 18 and 29 years old in good health. In DNA, the CDR3 is TGTGCCACCAGCAGGAATGGGCAGGGTAATTCACCCCTCCACTTT. The encoded protein is CATSRNGQGNSPLHF. The entire variable domain, with the rest obtained from reference TRBV15 and TRBJ1-6, is as follows: DAMVIQNPRYQVTQFGKPVTLSCSQTLNHNVMYWYQQKSSQAPKLLFHYYDKDFNNEADTPDNFQSRRPNTSFCFLDIRSPGLGDTAMYLCATSRNGQGNSPLHFGNGTRLTVT.